This is a list of T cell receptor beta chains from one sample in a study of control samples from healthy donors and cancer patients. Here immunoSEQ multiplex PCR was the method, and the copy in TCRdb shows in-frame clones only, minus some. The data hold about 65,000 clones, with 90% observed a single time. The sample consisted of PBMCs. These receptors were collected from a woman between 50 and 59 years old with colorectal cancer. Each CDR3 is given with its conserved first and last residue. The D gene is left open where the match is weak. Clone size is not always given. Where it is, it says once, few, many or a class for expanded clones.

V	J	D	size	CDR3	DNA
TRBV12-5	TRBJ1-1	.	few	CASGLYLENTEAFF	TGTGCTAGTGGTTTGTATCTAGAGAACACTGAAGCTTTCTTT
TRBV2	TRBJ1-1	.	.	CASSEERGREGEAFF	TGTGCCAGCAGTGAAGAACGGGGGCGGGAGGGTGAAGCTTTCTTT
TRBV5-1	TRBJ2-3	.	.	CASSRDRTGSDTQYF	TGCGCCAGCAGTCGAGATCGAACGGGGTCAGATACGCAGTATTTT
TRBV18	TRBJ2-2	.	.	CASSPFPGANTGELFF	TGTGCCAGCTCACCCTTTCCGGGAGCGAACACCGGGGAGCTGTTTTTT
TRBV5-1	TRBJ2-2	.	.	CASSLEGTGELFF	TGCGCCAGCAGCTTGGAGGGCACCGGGGAGCTGTTTTTT
TRBV2	TRBJ1-3	.	few	CASSESRRNTIYF	TGTGCCAGCAGTGAGTCTCGGCGAAACACCATATATTTT
TRBV29-1	TRBJ1-3	.	.	CSVGQPGNTIYF	TGCAGCGTTGGACAGCCCGGAAACACCATATATTTT
TRBV24-1	TRBJ2-2	.	.	CATSDRTGELFF	TGTGCCACCAGTGACCGGACCGGGGAGCTGTTTTTT
TRBV28	TRBJ1-2	.	.	CASSTQDFYGYTF	TGTGCCAGCAGTACCCAGGATTTCTATGGCTACACCTTC
TRBV7-3	TRBJ1-2	.	.	CASSSTGSKDGYTF	TGTGCCAGCAGCTCTACAGGGTCGAAAGATGGCTACACCTTC
TRBV18	TRBJ2-3	TRBD1	few	CASSPSGTGWSDTQYF	TGTGCCAGCTCACCATCCGGGACAGGGTGGTCAGATACGCAGTATTTT
TRBV28	TRBJ2-7	TRBD2	once	CASSFTGGPSYEQYF	TGTGCCAGCAGTTTCACGGGAGGCCCCTCCTACGAGCAGTACTTC
TRBV20-1	TRBJ1-5	TRBD1	.	CSASDRGNQPQHF	TGCAGTGCAAGTGACAGGGGGAATCAGCCCCAGCATTTT
TRBV6-1	TRBJ1-1	.	.	CASSESPFLAFF	TGTGCCAGCAGTGAAAGTCCGTTTCTTGCTTTCTTT
TRBV18	TRBJ2-7	TRBD1	.	CASSPPTGDEQYF	TGTGCCAGCTCGCCTCCAACAGGGGACGAGCAGTACTTC
TRBV28	TRBJ1-6	TRBD1	.	CASSPRTGGNSPLHF	TGTGCCAGCAGTCCCCGGACAGGGGGGAATTCACCCCTCCACTTT
TRBV7-6	TRBJ1-1	.	.	CASSLVAQGNTEAFF	TGTGCCAGCAGCTTAGTAGCCCAGGGGAACACTGAAGCTTTCTTT
TRBV7-8	TRBJ2-4	TRBD2	.	CASNPVRVGLGKNIQYF	TGTGCCAGCAACCCGGTCCGGGTCGGACTAGGAAAAAACATTCAGTACTTC
TRBV27	TRBJ2-2	.	.	CASSLTGPSTGELFF	TGTGCCAGCAGTCTCACAGGGCCTTCCACCGGGGAGCTGTTTTTT
TRBV2	TRBJ1-5	.	.	CASSESNSNQPQHF	TGTGCCAGCAGTGAGAGCAACAGCAATCAGCCCCAGCATTTT
TRBV30	TRBJ1-2	TRBD1	once	CAWSVTPGGGYTF	TGTGCCTGGAGTGTTACCCCAGGGGGGGGCTACACCTTC
TRBV7-9	TRBJ1-1	.	.	CASSFHGQPEAFF	TGTGCCAGCAGCTTCCACGGTCAGCCTGAAGCTTTCTTT
TRBV15	TRBJ2-3	.	.	CATSSLTGTDTQYF	TGTGCCACCAGCAGTTTGACGGGCACAGATACGCAGTATTTT
TRBV13	TRBJ1-1	.	.	CASSPDGNTEAFF	TGTGCCAGCAGCCCCGACGGGAACACTGAAGCTTTCTTT
TRBV10-3	TRBJ2-5	TRBD1	.	CAISLDRGLETQYF	TGTGCCATCAGTTTGGACAGGGGGCTAGAGACCCAGTACTTC
TRBV5-1	TRBJ2-3	TRBD2	.	CASGGGSTDTQYF	TGCGCCAGCGGCGGGGGAAGTACAGATACGCAGTATTTT
TRBV2	TRBJ1-5	.	once	CASRPEVGTGDQPQHF	TGTGCCAGCAGGCCCGAAGTGGGTACGGGGGATCAGCCCCAGCATTTT
TRBV19	TRBJ2-7	.	.	CASSDVGRLYEQYF	TGTGCCAGTAGCGACGTTGGTAGACTCTACGAGCAGTACTTC
TRBV27	TRBJ2-7	.	.	CASSPMGGGSYEQYF	TGTGCCAGCAGTCCCATGGGGGGAGGCTCCTACGAGCAGTACTTC
TRBV7-9	TRBJ2-1	TRBD2	.	CASSKRAGGVDEQFF	TGTGCCAGCAGTAAACGGGCGGGGGGAGTGGATGAGCAGTTCTTC
TRBV7-2	TRBJ2-7	.	.	CASSDRRYEQYF	TGTGCCAGCAGCGACCGGAGATACGAGCAGTACTTC
TRBV28	TRBJ2-5	.	.	CASSSTRLGETQYF	TGTGCCAGCAGTTCCACCCGCTTGGGGGAGACCCAGTACTTC
TRBV7-3	TRBJ1-1	TRBD1	.	CASSLGQGTEAFF	TGTGCCAGCAGCTTAGGACAGGGTACTGAAGCTTTCTTT
TRBV7-8	TRBJ2-2	TRBD1	few	CASSRGQDLGELFF	TGTGCCAGCAGCCGGGGACAGGATTTGGGGGAGCTGTTTTTT
TRBV5-1	TRBJ2-7	TRBD1	.	CASSLGQGNSYEQYF	TGCGCCAGCAGCTTGGGACAGGGAAACTCCTACGAGCAGTACTTC
TRBV19	TRBJ2-5	.	.	CASSELGTQYF	TGTGCCAGTAGCGAACTGGGGACCCAGTACTTC
TRBV25-1	TRBJ2-7	.	.	CASQGGVYEQYF	TGTGCCTCCCAGGGGGGGGTCTACGAGCAGTACTTC
TRBV11-2	TRBJ1-6	.	few	CASSSRTAGGSPLHF	TGTGCCAGCAGCTCACGGACCGCTGGCGGTTCACCCCTCCACTTT
TRBV3-1/TRBV3-2	TRBJ2-4	TRBD2	once	CASSHLPFTSGGVIQYF	TGTGCCAGCAGCCACCTCCCATTTACTAGCGGGGGAGTCATTCAGTACTTC
TRBV27	TRBJ2-1	.	.	CASTYKGSFYNEQFF	TGTGCCAGCACGTATAAGGGATCCTTTTACAATGAGCAGTTCTTC
TRBV4-1	TRBJ2-2	TRBD1	.	CASSQETGQVTGELFF	TGCGCCAGCAGCCAAGAGACAGGGCAAGTCACCGGGGAGCTGTTTTTT